The 32 T cell receptor beta chains reported below all come from one sample, sequenced in a study of blood T cell repertoires in COVID-19. Measured with immunoSEQ multiplex PCR; TCRdb has only the in-frame clones, and not every one. The data hold some 150,000 clones, with 80% to 90% observed a single time. Sequenced sample: peripheral blood. Every receptor here comes from a man aged 50-60 years with active COVID-19.

The chain joins TRBV7-3 to TRBJ2-1; D ambiguous. The V gene lost 5 bases and the J gene lost 9 bases, with 11 bases spanning the gap. This CDR3 contains 12 residues. The germline gives CDR1 SGHTA, CDR2 FQGTGA. The CDR3 nucleotides are TGTGCCAGCAGCCCCGACTTTAGTGAGCAGTTCTTC. Translated, it gives CASSPDFSEQFF.

CDR3 sequence (DNA): TGTGCCAGCAGCCAAGGACAGGCGTTAAACGCTTTCTTT. It codes for CASSQGQALNAFF. This sequence joins TRBV6-5 and TRBJ1-1, with 7 bases identical to TRBD1. The CDR3 length is 13 residues. Germline lookup yields CDR1 MNHEY and CDR2 SVGAGI. With 6 bases clipped from V and 11 bases from J, the junction kept 12 bases outside the gene matches.

The rearrangement joins TRBV19 to TRBJ2-1; TRBD1 agrees at 8 bases. J gave up 10 bases and V 0 bases, and 5 bases lay outside the gene matches. The CDR3 length is 14 residues. From germline, CDR1 is LNHDA and CDR2 SQIVND (reference sequence). The DNA for the CDR3 is TGTGCCAGTAGTATAGAGCAGGGGGCACGGGAGCAGTTCTTC. It is translated as CASSIEQGAREQFF.

This clone was counted a few times. This sequence joins TRBV7-9 and TRBJ1-2; 7 bases agree with TRBD1. This CDR3 has 15 amino acids. CDR1 and CDR2 (germline): SEHNR, FQNEAQ (reference sequence). The V gene end was trimmed by 10 bases and the J gene end by 4 bases; junction bases not matched to a gene: 15. The CDR3 nucleotides read TGTGCCACTGTACGGAGAGGGGGCTTGGCCTATGGCTACACCTTC. Residues: CATVRRGGLAYGYTF.

The chain employs TRBV7-9 and TRBJ2-7, with 7 bases lining up with TRBD1. The CDR3 totals 13 residues. Trimming removed 8 bases from V and 6 bases from J; junction bases left unmatched: 10. Germline lookup yields CDR1 SEHNR and CDR2 FQNEAQ (reference sequence). The CDR3 coding sequence is TGTGCCAGCGGAAGGGGACAGACCTCCGAGCAGTACTTC. Amino acid sequence: CASGRGQTSEQYF.

The rearrangement uses TRBV7-9 and TRBJ2-2; 7 bases map to TRBD2. CDR1 SEHNR and CDR2 FQNEAQ come from the germline V gene (reference sequence). V was clipped by 5 bases and J by 1 base; unmatched bases: 4. The CDR3 extends over 15 amino acids. The CDR3 sequence is CASSLSGGNTGELFF. As DNA, the CDR3 is TGTGCCAGCAGCCTCTCGGGAGGGAACACCGGGGAGCTGTTTTTT.

About this clone itself: Other DNA sequences in the same sample also yield this CDR3. The V and J genes are TRBV7-2 and TRBJ2-5, with 7 nucleotides matching TRBD2. The ends lost 0 bases at V and 4 bases at J; junction bases unmatched: 5. Germline CDR1 SGHTA, CDR2 FQGNSA. The CDR3 sequence is 15 residues long. CDR3 DNA: TGTGCCAGCAGCTTAGCGGGAGCTAGCGGAGAGACCCAGTACTTC. Encoded protein: CASSLAGASGETQYF.

J is TRBJ2-2 and V is TRBV27; 8 bases fit TRBD2. In germline, CDR1 is MNHEY, CDR2 SMNVEV (reference sequence). This CDR3 comprises 16 residues. The junction had 8 bases not matched to a gene; V was cut back by 5 bases and J by 3 bases. DNA for the CDR3: TGTGCCAGCAGTCGCACGGGGGGGCCCCACACCGGGGAGCTGTTTTTT. This gives the protein CASSRTGGPHTGELFF.

This clone appeared a few times. This chain joins TRBV18 and TRBJ2-5; 8 bases are shared with TRBD1. Trimming cost V 3 bases and J 2 bases; bases outside gene matches: 2. The germline gives CDR1 KGHSH, CDR2 LQKENI. The CDR3 runs 14 residues. The chain's CDR3 is CASSPRQGQETQYF. In nucleotides, the CDR3 is TGTGCCAGCTCACCTCGACAGGGGCAAGAGACCCAGTACTTC.

This chain connects TRBV5-4 to TRBJ1-6; 7 nucleotides line up with TRBD1. CDR1 SGHNT and CDR2 YYREEE come from the germline V gene (reference sequence). The CDR3 length is 15 residues. V was clipped by 4 bases and J by 2 bases; unmatched bases: 3. This CDR3 reads CASSKQGTYNSPLHF. The CDR3 bases are TGTGCCAGCAGCAAACAGGGGACCTATAATTCACCCCTCCACTTT.

Written as DNA, the CDR3 is TGTGCCAGCAGTTCAAACCGACAGGGGTTGGGGAATGGCTACACCTTC. Translated, it gives CASSSNRQGLGNGYTF. This sequence joins TRBV27 and TRBJ1-2; 8 bases map to TRBD1. The germline V gene has CDR1 MNHEY and CDR2 SMNVEV (reference sequence). V lost 4 bases, J lost 6 bases, and 13 bases stayed unmatched. The CDR3 contains 16 residues.

This clone has a single count. The V gene is TRBV12-3 or TRBV12-4, the J gene TRBJ1-3; D unclear. This CDR3 spans 12 amino acids. V was pared by 5 bases and J by 8 bases, with 10 bases between. The CDR3 protein is CASSRAGDTIYF. In DNA, the CDR3 is TGTGCCAGCAGTCGTGCGGGAGACACCATATATTTT.

CDR3 DNA: TGTGCCAGCTCACCACCGGCGGGGGCCCCCTACGAGCAGTACTTC. Translating it yields CASSPPAGAPYEQYF. The chain has TRBV18 and TRBJ2-7; D might be TRBD2 (7 bases). This CDR3 region has 15 residues. CDR1 is KGHSH and CDR2 is LQKENI in the germline V gene. Trimming pared 0 bases from V and 2 bases from J, leaving 11 bases between.

The table lists this clone with a few counts. This chain uses TRBV29-1 with TRBJ1-2; 8 bases fit TRBD1. Germline CDR1 SQVTM, CDR2 ANQGSEA. CDR3 size: 13 residues. Trimming removed 4 bases from V and 6 bases from J; junction bases left unmatched: 7. The DNA of the CDR3 is TGCAGCGTTGCTCAGGGGGCGCAGCATGGCTACACCTTC. Residues: CSVAQGAQHGYTF. Full variable domain (missing parts from reference TRBV29-1 and TRBJ1-2): SAVISQKPSRDICQRGTSLTIQCQVDSQVTMMFWYRQQPGQSLTLIATANQGSEATYESGFVIDKFPISRPNLTFSTLTVSNMSPEDSSIYLCSVAQGAQHGYTFGSGTRLTVV.

The rearrangement links TRBV10-3 to TRBJ1-4; 7 bases line up with TRBD1. CDR1 and CDR2 (germline): ENHRY, SYGVKD. This CDR3 is built from 15 residues. V shed 4 bases, J shed 3 bases, and the junction held 5 bases outside the gene matches. The CDR3 coding sequence is TGTGCCATCAGTGTTTCGACAGGGTCTAATGAAAAACTGTTTTTT. Its translation: CAISVSTGSNEKLFF.

The chain has TRBV2 and TRBJ1-1; a possible D gene is TRBD1 (5 bases). Germline CDR1 is SNHLY and CDR2 is FYNNEI. CDR3 length: 12 amino acids. Trimming stripped 9 bases from V and 7 bases from J, with 15 bases between. Here the CDR3 DNA reads TGTGCCAGGGGACCCCGGGGAGGTGAAGCTTTCTTT. It is translated as CARGPRGGEAFF.

DNA of the CDR3: TGTGCCAGCAGTGAAGCGCTTCGGTATGGAGACCCCCAGCATTTT. It encodes CASSEALRYGDPQHF. The chain couples TRBV2 to TRBJ1-5, with D uncertain. There are 15 residues in the CDR3. The germline V gene has CDR1 SNHLY and CDR2 FYNNEI. The V and J ends lost 0 bases and 10 bases respectively, with 16 bases between them.

J is TRBJ1-3 and V is TRBV7-9, with 7 bases identical to TRBD1. With 4 bases clipped from V and 9 bases from J, the junction kept 9 bases outside the gene matches. The CDR3 runs 14 residues. The V gene's germline CDR1 is SEHNR and CDR2 FQNEAQ (reference sequence). The CDR3, as DNA: TGTGCCAGCAGCTCCGACAGGGAGAGGACCACCATATATTTT. Translation: CASSSDRERTTIYF.

The chain combines TRBV6-5 with TRBJ2-1, with 9 positions matching TRBD2. The junction had 10 bases not matched to a gene; V was cut back by 7 bases and J by 9 bases. The length of the CDR3 is 14 residues. Germline lookup yields CDR1 MNHEY and CDR2 SVGAGI. The CDR3 DNA follows: TGTGCCAGCAATCCGGGACTAGCAACGTCTGAGCAGTTCTTC. Protein: CASNPGLATSEQFF.

The J gene is TRBJ1-5, the V gene TRBV4-1; a weak D match, TRBD1 (6 bases). There are 15 residues in the CDR3. Germline V gene sequence: CDR1 MGHRA, CDR2 YSYEKL. With 1 base removed from V and 3 bases from J, the gap between germline ends came to 10 bases. The CDR3 DNA reads as TGCGCCAGCAGCCAAGCAAACAGGGCCAATCAGCCCCAGCATTTT. Translated: CASSQANRANQPQHF.

This chain links TRBV9 with TRBJ1-3; D is undetermined. The V and J ends lost 6 bases and 0 bases respectively, with 13 bases between them. CDR3 length: 15 residues. CDR1 and CDR2 from the germline V gene are SGDLS and YYNGEE. The CDR3 nucleotides are TGTGCCAGCAAGCGAGCGCCTGACTCTGGAAACACCATATATTTT. Translated: CASKRAPDSGNTIYF.

This clone came up many times. Other DNA sequences in this sample translate to the same CDR3. The chain is built from TRBV3-1 (or the pseudogene TRBV3-2) and TRBJ1-6, with D tentatively TRBD1 (6 bases). V shed 6 bases and J shed 0 bases, with 12 bases lying between them. CDR1 and CDR2 from the germline V gene are LGHDT and YNNKEL (reference sequence). CDR3 size: 16 residues. This CDR3 reads CASSGGGTSYNSPLHF. Written as DNA, the CDR3 is TGTGCCAGCAGTGGGGGCGGAACCTCCTATAATTCACCCCTCCACTTT.

In its sample, this clone was seen a few times. The chain links TRBV4-1 to TRBJ2-5; tentatively, D is TRBD1 (7 bases). V was clipped by 3 bases and J by 5 bases, with 16 bases between them. CDR1 is MGHRA and CDR2 is YSYEKL in the germline V gene. The CDR3 extends over 15 amino acids. The DNA for the CDR3 is TGCGCCAGCAGCCACCCAGGAGGGGGCGGGGAGACCCAGTACTTC. This codes for CASSHPGGGGETQYF.

The chain links TRBV18 to TRBJ2-1, with 8 bases matching TRBD1. The CDR3 runs 19 residues. In germline, CDR1 is KGHSH, CDR2 LQKENI. V shed 0 bases, J shed 0 bases, and the junction held 10 bases outside the gene matches. The CDR3 here is CASSPPGQAFFGSYNEQFF. CDR3 DNA sequence: TGTGCCAGCTCACCACCGGGACAGGCTTTCTTTGGCTCCTACAATGAGCAGTTCTTC.

The rearrangement links TRBV18 to TRBJ2-7; 7 nucleotides line up with TRBD1. Germline-derived CDR1 and CDR2 are KGHSH and LQKENI. The J segment lost 7 bases and the V segment lost 2 bases, leaving 35 bases of the junction unmatched. The CDR3 consists of 23 residues. In nucleotides, the CDR3 is TGTGCCAGCTCACCATGGCCCTCACCAAGAGGGAGAGGGGGCAGTCTCCGACCTCCAGAGCAGTACTTC. As protein: CASSPWPSPRGRGGSLRPPEQYF.

This clone was counted a single time. The gene calls are TRBV29-1 and TRBJ2-5, with 7 bases identical to TRBD2. V shed 6 bases and J 5 bases; nucleotides not matched to a gene: 21. CDR1 and CDR2 (germline): SQVTM, ANQGSEA. The CDR3 spans 17 residues. CDR3 sequence reads: CSVPGGSANTLGETQYF. The CDR3 DNA sequence: TGCAGCGTCCCCGGGGGGTCTGCGAATACCCTGGGGGAGACCCAGTACTTC.

The chain combines TRBV11-2 with TRBJ1-2; 11 positions match TRBD1. The CDR3 is made up of 12 amino acids. Germline V gene data show CDR1 as SGHAT and CDR2 as FQNNGV. V shed 5 bases, J shed 14 bases, and the junction held 7 bases outside the gene matches. The CDR3 reads CASSPGQGATTF. The CDR3 DNA is TGTGCCAGCAGCCCCGGACAGGGGGCAACAACCTTC.

The rearrangement joins TRBV10-3 to TRBJ2-7; possibly TRBD1 for D (6 bases). Trimming took 9 bases from V and 5 from J, leaving 17 bases between them. The CDR3 has 13 amino acids. Germline V gene lookup returns CDR1 ENHRY and CDR2 SYGVKD. CDR3 residues: CAIRNRDTDEQYF. Written as DNA, the CDR3 is TGTGCCATTCGGAACCGGGACACGGACGAGCAGTACTTC.

The chain combines TRBV10-3 with TRBJ1-1; 9 positions agree with TRBD1. Germline assignment: CDR1 ENHRY and CDR2 SYGVKD. V was clipped by 5 bases and J by 4 bases; unmatched bases: 5. The CDR3 contains 14 residues. CDR3 nucleotide sequence: TGTGCCATCAGTCCGGGACAGGGTTTCACTGAAGCTTTCTTT. Its translation: CAISPGQGFTEAFF.

V is TRBV19 and J is TRBJ1-1; D is perhaps TRBD1 (5 bases). The germline CDR1 and CDR2 sequences are LNHDA and SQIVND (reference sequence). The V gene lost 5 bases and the J gene lost 11 bases, with 15 bases spanning the gap. CDR3 length: 12 residues. The CDR3 region has the DNA TGTGCCAGTAGTCCGACAGTATTCAAGGCTTTCTTT. This gives the protein CASSPTVFKAFF.

The rearrangement links TRBV28 to TRBJ1-5; TRBD1 is a possible D gene (6 bases). The CDR3 extends over 12 amino acids. Germline V gene sequence: CDR1 MDHEN, CDR2 SYDVKM. V lost 7 bases and J lost 4, with 8 bases in between. CDR3 sequence: CASNRVNQPQHF. DNA of the CDR3: TGTGCCAGCAACAGGGTGAATCAGCCCCAGCATTTT.

This clone was found a few times. The chain links TRBV2 to TRBJ2-1; D ambiguous. V lost 2 bases and J lost 4, with 9 bases in between. CDR3 size: 14 residues. The germline CDR1 and CDR2 sequences are SNHLY and FYNNEI. The CDR3 protein is CASSESSGYNEQFF. The DNA of the CDR3 is TGTGCCAGCAGTGAATCTTCAGGATACAATGAGCAGTTCTTC.